These 20 T cell receptor beta chains share one sample of origin, sequenced in a study of response to subunit inactivated influenza vaccine. TCRdb independently ran MiXCR on the RT-PCR reads; one entry per CDR3 protein. The table has around 490,000 distinct CDR3 sequences, about 7.6% seen once. Sequenced here: PBMCs from blood, sampled less than 25 months after vaccination. The source of these receptors is a man between 50 and 75 years old who received an inactivated influenza vaccine.

The chain couples TRBV2 to TRBJ1-2; D gene uncertain. Germline CDR1 and CDR2: SNHLY and FYNNEI. Trimming took off 6 bases at V and 6 bases at J, with 14 bases between the two ends. The CDR3 sequence is 13 residues long. This chain's CDR3 is CASRVTSNNGYTF. The CDR3 DNA is TGTGCCAGCAGGGTGACATCGAATAATGGCTACACCTTC.

The gene calls are TRBV7-9 and TRBJ2-5; 7 bases line up with TRBD1. There are 11 residues in the CDR3. The germline CDR1 and CDR2 sequences are SEHNR and FQNEAQ (reference sequence). J lost 5 bases, V lost 10 bases, and 4 bases had no gene match. Here the CDR3 DNA reads TGTGCCATCGACAGGGCTGAGACCCAGTACTTC. Its translation: CAIDRAETQYF.

In this sample, this clonotype turned up a few times. The chain's CDR3 is CASSQGLAGARYNEQFF. CDR3 in DNA: TGTGCCAGCAGCCAGGGACTAGCGGGAGCCCGATACAATGAGCAGTTCTTC. The chain is built from TRBV3-1 and TRBJ2-1; TRBD2 agrees at 14 bases. Germline lookup yields CDR1 LGHDT and CDR2 YNNKEL (reference sequence). This CDR3 comprises 17 residues. The V gene end was trimmed by 3 bases and the J gene end by 4 bases; junction bases not matched to a gene: 5.

This chain connects TRBV5-1 to TRBJ1-1; D not certain. Germline-derived CDR1 and CDR2 are SGHRS and YFSETQ. The CDR3 contains 14 residues. The V and J ends lost 4 bases and 0 bases respectively, with 10 bases between them. CDR3 sequence (DNA): TGCGCCAGCAGCCACCATCGTGTGAACACTGAAGCTTTCTTT. Amino acids: CASSHHRVNTEAFF.

In this sample, this clonotype turned up a few times. CDR3 in amino acids: CAISEATGPTDTQYF. The CDR3 DNA sequence: TGTGCCATCAGTGAGGCTACAGGTCCCACAGATACGCAGTATTTT. The chain carries TRBV10-3 and TRBJ2-3, with a tentative D call TRBD1 (5 bases). This CDR3 region has 15 residues. Germline CDR1 reads ENHRY; CDR2 reads SYGVKD. Trimming took 2 bases from V and 2 from J, leaving 11 bases between them.

The chain recombines TRBV12-3 or TRBV12-4 with TRBJ2-3; TRBD2 matches at 10 bases. V dropped 6 bases and J dropped 5; count of bases not matched to a gene: 11. This CDR3 region has 16 residues. The CDR3 loop reads CASSQRSGGALDTQYF. CDR3 coding DNA: TGTGCCAGCAGCCAAAGAAGCGGGGGGGCCCTAGATACGCAGTATTTT.

DNA of the CDR3: TGTGCCAGCAGTGAGGACCTTCGAGTCACCGGGGAGCTGTTTTTT. Amino acid sequence: CASSEDLRVTGELFF. The chain is built from TRBV2 and TRBJ2-2, with D hard to call. In germline, CDR1 is SNHLY, CDR2 FYNNEI. The length of the CDR3 is 15 residues. V gave up 3 bases and J gave up 4 bases, with 12 bases separating them.

The V gene is TRBV20-1, the J gene TRBJ2-3; 10 bases match TRBD1. The CDR3 sequence is 13 residues long. Germline V gives CDR1 DFQATT, CDR2 SNEGSKA (reference sequence). V lost 3 bases to trimming and J lost 6 bases; unmatched junction nucleotides: 3. The CDR3 DNA follows: TGCAGTGCTAGCGGGGACAGGGGTGATACGCAGTATTTT. Translation gives CSASGDRGDTQYF.

The chain carries TRBV4-1 and TRBJ1-2; possibly TRBD1 for D (5 bases). The CDR3 runs 17 residues. The V and J ends lost 6 bases and 0 bases respectively, with 20 bases between them. Germline V gene sequence: CDR1 MGHRA, CDR2 YSYEKL. CDR3: CASSPSGAGKSNYGYTF. The DNA of the CDR3 is TGCGCCAGCAGTCCGAGCGGGGCCGGCAAATCTAACTATGGCTACACCTTC.

The chain couples TRBV7-2 to TRBJ1-2; 8 nucleotides match TRBD1. Germline V gene data show CDR1 as SGHTA and CDR2 as FQGNSA. The CDR3 has 13 residues. The V and J ends lost 3 bases and 6 bases, in that order; junction bases with no gene match: 3. The CDR3 coding sequence is TGTGCCAGCAGCTTGGACAGGGCAAATGGCTACACCTTC. Amino acids: CASSLDRANGYTF.

The chain recombines TRBV4-2 with TRBJ1-6, with D hard to call. This CDR3 comprises 15 residues. V lost 0 bases and J lost 10, with 13 bases in between. CDR1 is LGHNA, CDR2 YNFKEQ, per germline. CDR3 amino acids: CASSQEPVPRSPLHF. For the CDR3, the DNA is TGTGCCAGCAGCCAAGAACCGGTTCCGCGGTCACCCCTCCACTTT.

V is TRBV12-3 or TRBV12-4 and J is TRBJ1-5, with 7 bases identical to TRBD1. The V segment lost 3 bases and the J segment 6 bases; nucleotides outside the gene matches: 8. There are 15 residues in the CDR3. The CDR3 DNA is TGTGCCAGCAGTTTTACAGGGGCGCGAGGTCAGCCCCAGCATTTT. Its translation: CASSFTGARGQPQHF.

The chain employs TRBV3-1 and TRBJ2-1, with D tentatively TRBD1 or TRBD2 (5 bases each). Deletions cut 5 bases from V and 3 bases from J, with 11 bases between. The CDR3 length is 14 residues. Per germline, CDR1 LGHDT and CDR2 YNNKEL (reference sequence). DNA for the CDR3: TGTGCCAGCAGCTCCCGGGACGGCTACAATGAGCAGTTCTTC. It codes for CASSSRDGYNEQFF.

Worth noting for this clonotype: This may arise from a read error, as a much more abundant clone is one base away. The rearrangement links TRBV6-4 to TRBJ1-2, with 8 bases aligning to TRBD1. J was trimmed by 7 bases and V by 6 bases; bases with no gene match: 7. The CDR3 extends over 13 amino acids. Germline-derived CDR1 and CDR2 are MRHNA and SNTAGT. CDR3 in amino acids: CASRLPGGFGYTF. The DNA of the CDR3 is TGTGCCAGCAGGCTACCAGGGGGCTTTGGCTACACCTTC.

This clonotype was counted only a few times. The CDR3, as DNA: TGCAGTGCTTCTAAAACAGGCCTTCCGACGTTCGCCAAAAACATTCAGTACTTC. Encoded protein: CSASKTGLPTFAKNIQYF. The chain links TRBV20-1 to TRBJ2-4; a possible D gene is TRBD1 (5 bases). Trimming took 5 bases from V and 1 from J, leaving 24 bases between them. The germline V gene encodes CDR1 DFQATT and CDR2 SNEGSKA (reference sequence). This CDR3 has 18 amino acids.

As to this clonotype: A much larger clone sits a single nucleotide away, making a read error possible. The chain uses TRBV14 and TRBJ1-1, with D unresolved. The V end was cut by 0 bases, the J end by 0 bases, with 5 bases between. CDR3 length: 14 amino acids. Germline assignment: CDR1 SGHDN and CDR2 FVKESK. CDR3 residues: CASSQDSMNTEAFF. CDR3 DNA sequence: TGTGCCAGCAGCCAAGACTCGATGAACACTGAAGCTTTCTTT.

V is TRBV6-2 or TRBV6-3 and J is TRBJ1-3, with a tentative D call TRBD1 (5 bases). CDR3 length: 14 amino acids. Trimming stripped 8 bases from V and 4 bases from J, with 15 bases between. Germline assignment: CDR1 MNHEY and CDR2 SVGEGT. CDR3 bases: TGTGCCAGCCGCACCGGGACGGAGGGAAACACCATATATTTT. This gives the protein CASRTGTEGNTIYF.

Notes on this clonotype: A much larger clonotype is one base distant, so this may be a read error. The CDR3 loop reads CASKGVMAGGYPGANVLTF. For the CDR3, the DNA is TGTGCCAGCAAAGGGGTAATGGCAGGGGGCTATCCTGGGGCCAACGTCCTGACTTTC. The gene calls are TRBV2 and TRBJ2-6; TRBD1 agrees at 8 bases. V shed 7 bases and J 2 bases; nucleotides not matched to a gene: 16. CDR1 and CDR2 (germline): SNHLY, FYNNEI. This CDR3 has 19 amino acids. Full variable domain (rest looked up from reference TRBV2 and TRBJ2-6): EPEVTQTPSHQVTQMGQEVILRCVPISNHLYFYWYRQILGQKVEFLVSFYNNEISEKSEIFDDQFSVERPDGSNFTLKIRSTKLEDSAMYFCASKGVMAGGYPGANVLTFGAGSRLTVL.

This clonotype was picked up many times. V is TRBV7-2 and J is TRBJ2-7; D may be TRBD2 (5 bases). The CDR3 loop spans 13 amino acids. V dropped 1 base and J dropped 3 bases, with 7 bases sitting between them. CDR1 is SGHTA, CDR2 FQGNSA, per germline. The CDR3 is CASSLGRYYEQYF. The CDR3 DNA sequence: TGTGCCAGCAGCTTAGGGAGGTACTACGAGCAGTACTTC.

V gene TRBV20-1 combines with J gene TRBJ2-7, with TRBD2 matching 16 bases. The CDR3 contains 15 residues. Germline CDR1 DFQATT, CDR2 SNEGSKA (reference sequence). J lost 6 bases, V lost 6 bases, and 8 bases had no gene match. Here the CDR3 reads CSAIGTSGRASEQYF. CDR3 nucleotides: TGCAGTGCAATCGGGACTAGCGGGAGGGCCTCCGAGCAGTACTTC.